Each of the 11 T cell receptor beta chains below was sequenced from the same sample in a study of blood T cell repertoires in COVID-19. Some clones are missing from TCRdb's copy, which holds only in-frame ones; the method was immunoSEQ multiplex PCR. This sample has around 260,000 clones, with 88% found just once. Sequenced input: peripheral blood. These receptor sequences come from a human donor in a cohort sampled during active COVID-19.

CDR3 nucleotide sequence: TGTGCCAGCAGCAAAGCGGAGGGACTAGCGGGAGGAGCCAACTACAATGAGCAGTTCTTC. Amino acid sequence: CASSKAEGLAGGANYNEQFF. The rearrangement joins TRBV21-1 to TRBJ2-1; TRBD2 reflects the table's D call only, with no check against the DNA. TRBV21-1 is designated a pseudogene. The CDR3 is 20 residues long.

The chain recombines TRBV28 with TRBJ1-2; TRBD1 might be the D (6 bases). V was clipped by 2 bases and J by 0 bases, with 10 bases between them. The CDR3 totals 15 residues. The V gene's germline CDR1 is MDHEN and CDR2 SYDVKM. CDR3 protein: CASSLPSGANYGYTF. Here the CDR3 DNA reads TGTGCCAGCAGTTTACCTTCAGGGGCTAACTATGGCTACACCTTC.

This sequence joins TRBV7-9 and TRBJ1-1; a weak D match, TRBD1 (5 bases). V dropped 4 bases and J dropped 6 bases, with 18 bases sitting between them. The CDR3 runs 15 residues. The germline CDR1 and CDR2 sequences are SEHNR and FQNEAQ (reference sequence). The CDR3 nucleotides read TGTGCCAGCAGCTCCGTGGGGGGACGTTTCGCTGAAGCTTTCTTT. Translation: CASSSVGGRFAEAFF.

The chain joins TRBV18 to TRBJ1-1, with 7 positions matching TRBD1. Germline lookup yields CDR1 KGHSH and CDR2 LQKENI. The CDR3 covers 16 residues. V dropped 3 bases and J dropped 0; count of bases not matched to a gene: 7. This chain's CDR3 is CASSPSGGQMNTEAFF. The CDR3 coding sequence is TGTGCCAGCTCACCGTCTGGGGGACAGATGAACACTGAAGCTTTCTTT.

The rearrangement links TRBV29-1 to TRBJ2-5, with 8 bases aligning to TRBD1. The CDR3 totals 14 residues. Unmatched junction bases numbered 12, after V lost 7 bases and J lost 5 bases. CDR1 is SQVTM, CDR2 ANQGSEA, per germline. The CDR3 protein is CSACYGTGIETQYF. The CDR3 nucleotides are TGCAGCGCCTGTTACGGGACAGGAATCGAGACCCAGTACTTC.

This clone showed up just once. CDR3 DNA: TGTGCCAGCAGCTCACGGACAGGGGCCGACCGGAATCAAGCCCAGCATTTT. Residues: CASSSRTGADRNQAQHF. The chain combines TRBV7-8 with TRBJ1-5, with TRBD1 matching over 9 bases. The CDR3 runs 17 residues. The germline V gene has CDR1 SGHVS and CDR2 FQNEAQ. Trimming took 4 bases from V and 11 from J; bases not matched to a gene: 18.

The chain uses TRBV9 and TRBJ2-7; D is perhaps TRBD1 (5 bases). Trimming took 0 bases from V and 2 from J, leaving 9 bases between them. This CDR3 comprises 14 residues. Per germline, CDR1 SGDLS and CDR2 YYNGEE. CDR3 in DNA: TGTGCCAGCAGCGTAGGTCAGGGTACCTACGAGCAGTACTTC. Protein product: CASSVGQGTYEQYF.

This clone showed up just a few times. V usage is TRBV4-2 and J usage is TRBJ1-2; a possible D gene is TRBD1 (5 bases). The germline V gene encodes CDR1 LGHNA and CDR2 YNFKEQ. The germline V and J ends were trimmed by 0 bases and 8 bases, with 10 bases remaining between them. The CDR3 covers 13 residues. The CDR3 here is CASSQDRAKGYTF. CDR3 coding DNA: TGTGCCAGCAGCCAAGACAGGGCCAAGGGCTACACCTTC.

The J gene is TRBJ2-7, the V gene TRBV7-9; 7 bases agree with TRBD2. Germline CDR1 reads SEHNR; CDR2 reads FQNEAQ (reference sequence). The CDR3 covers 15 residues. V gave up 3 bases and J gave up 3 bases; unmatched junction bases: 8. This CDR3 reads CASSFSSGAFYEQYF. Here the CDR3 DNA reads TGTGCCAGCAGCTTCTCAAGCGGGGCCTTCTACGAGCAGTACTTC.

This rearrangement joins TRBV2 to TRBJ1-1; possible D gene TRBD1, 6 bases. Trimming pared 7 bases from V and 4 bases from J, leaving 16 bases between. The CDR3 is 14 residues long. Germline CDR1 and CDR2: SNHLY and FYNNEI. CDR3 sequence: CASIDAGARTEAFF. The CDR3 region has the DNA TGTGCCAGCATCGACGCAGGGGCGCGCACTGAAGCTTTCTTT.

The rearrangement uses TRBV28 and TRBJ1-5; 7 nucleotides align to TRBD1. J gave up 7 bases and V 2 bases, and 5 bases lay outside the gene matches. The CDR3 is 14 amino acids. Germline assignment: CDR1 MDHEN and CDR2 SYDVKM. CDR3 bases: TGTGCCAGCAGTTTAAGACTAGGGGGCCAGCCCCAGCATTTT. Protein sequence: CASSLRLGGQPQHF. The whole variable domain, remainder taken from reference TRBV28 and TRBJ1-5, is DVKVTQSSRYLVKRTGEKVFLECVQDMDHENMFWYRQDPGLGLRLIYFSYDVKMKEKGDIPEGYSVSREKKERFSLILESASTNQTSMYLCASSLRLGGQPQHFGDGTRLSIL.